The present entry profiles one T cell receptor (beta chain) with its context. Clones were read by immunoSEQ multiplex PCR, and TCRdb kept only the in-frame ones, dropping some. There are approximately 190,000 clones in the sample; roughly 82% occur only once, and around 5.5% lies in the top ten. This CDR3 has 14 residues. Germline CDR1 SGHAT, CDR2 FQNNGV. The V and J ends lost 5 bases and 5 bases respectively, with 15 bases between them. This record comes from a study of blood T cell repertoires in COVID-19. This clonotype was sampled from a woman between 55 and 75 years old with acute COVID-19. This chain uses TRBV11-2 with TRBJ1-1; D may be TRBD1 (5 bases). The sequencing input was PBMCs or T cells enriched from blood (not recorded which). CDR3 coding DNA: TGTGCCAGCAGCCTTCAGACAGTTGTTACTGAAGCTTTCTTT. Residues: CASSLQTVVTEAFF.